The sequence of this T cell receptor (beta chain) was determined in a study of CD8 T cells in ankylosing spondylitis. This clonotype was recorded at least ten times. Its antigen is unidentified. Germline lookup yields CDR1 SGHRS and CDR2 YFSETQ. The CDR3 totals 13 residues. Trimming stripped 0 bases from V and 5 bases from J, with 8 bases between. Study-wide points: Roughly eight highly homologous variants made up a TCR beta motif that seemed to typify ankylosing spondylitis blood. The study looked at matched synovial fluid samples from ankylosing spondylitis patients. Disease-linked clones were reported to be significantly enriched there.

Preparation of TCR beta libraries was done by quantitative 5'-RACE with molecular barcodes. TCRdb processed the 5' RACE reads anew with MiXCR; each CDR3 protein has one entry. The top ten clones hold 2.5% to 3.5% of a sample with about 130,000 distinct CDR3 sequences, about a tenth of them seen once. This chain connects TRBV5-1 to TRBJ2-5, with D hard to call. Sample: blood, either unsorted or a sorted T cell fraction (not recorded which). This TCR was recovered from a male donor with ankylosing spondylitis or in good health (not recorded which). CDR3 amino acids: CASSLVFWETQYF. The CDR3 DNA is TGCGCCAGCAGCTTGGTGTTTTGGGAGACCCAGTACTTC.